The rows below give T cell receptor beta chains drawn from one sample of a study of post-analysis software for immune sequencing data. A single record per CDR3 protein comes from TCRdb applying MiXCR to the PCR reads. The sample has 450,000 to 700,000 distinct CDR3 sequences; about 44% are singletons. The sequenced sample consisted of blood. These receptors all stem from a girl aged 10-17 years with multiple sclerosis. The CDR3 runs from the conserved cysteine through the conserved F or W. The order of the fields is V gene, J gene, clone size, CDR3 protein. Rows may omit the clone size; those that give it use once, few, many or a size class.

TRBV13,TRBJ2-3,-,CASSSPGLAGVDTDTQYF
TRBV12-3/TRBV12-4,TRBJ2-7,-,CASSPGYGEQYF
TRBV6-5,TRBJ2-1,few,CASSLGQTGNEQFF
TRBV5-1,-,-,CASSFFGTSGGATYNEQYF
TRBV3-1,TRBJ1-2,-,CASSQGGRRGYTF
TRBV4-1,TRBJ2-2,-,CASSQEGRGTGELFF
TRBV29-1,TRBJ1-5,-,CSVADRFDQPQHF
TRBV13,TRBJ2-1,few,CASSLFGSGVFRSYNEQFF
TRBV7-9,TRBJ2-6,-,CASSLAMGTGANVLTF
TRBV20-1,TRBJ2-1,-,CSARDGGGDTRGLNEQFF
TRBV5-1,TRBJ2-5,-,CASSPGQGRQETQYF
TRBV10-3,TRBJ2-7,-,CAISHPSGTSGSIYEQYF
TRBV7-9,TRBJ1-2,-,CASSSQGSYGYTF
TRBV7-9,TRBJ1-2,-,CASSLRAPGRGDTNYGYTF
TRBV2,TRBJ1-2,-,CASREGQGASYGYTF
TRBV12-3/TRBV12-4,TRBJ2-3,-,CASSYDASTDTQYF
TRBV10-2,TRBJ2-7,-,CASSESTGNEQYF
TRBV5-1,TRBJ2-7,-,CASSLAGAFPYEQYF